A single sample gave rise to the 17 T cell receptor beta chains below, sequenced in a study of blood T cells in healthy people across ages. Combining a sample-barcoded 5' primer with a J-beta primer mix, a second PCR ran for roughly 6 to 12 cycles. TCRdb redid the calling of the 5' RACE reads with MiXCR, one entry per CDR3 protein. The sample shows 660,000 or so distinct CDR3 sequences, 58% of them seen only once. Sequencing used blood. These receptors came from a man in his fifties or sixties in good health.

This clonotype was counted ten times or more. The chain has TRBV11-2 and TRBJ1-2; 8 positions match TRBD1. Germline values: CDR1 SGHAT, CDR2 FQNNGV. The J segment lost 4 bases and the V segment lost 5 bases, leaving 6 bases of the junction unmatched. The CDR3 contains 14 residues. CDR3 nucleotide sequence: TGTGCCAGCAGCCCCGGACAGGGAGCCTATGGCTACACCTTC. Protein sequence: CASSPGQGAYGYTF. The full variable domain, in which reference TRBV11-2 and TRBJ1-2 provide the parts outside the CDR3, is EAGVAQSPRYKIIEKRQSVAFWCNPISGHATLYWYQQILGQGPKLLIQFQNNGVVDDSQLPKDRFSAERLKGVDSTLKIQPAKLEDSAVYLCASSPGQGAYGYTFGSGTRLTVV.

The chain employs TRBV4-2 and TRBJ2-1, with D perhaps matching TRBD1 (6 bases). Trimming removed 4 bases from V and 15 bases from J, with 25 bases in between. Per germline, CDR1 LGHNA and CDR2 YNFKEQ. The CDR3 covers 15 residues. The CDR3 loop is CASSRRGQTPSVAFF. DNA of the CDR3: TGTGCCAGCAGCCGCCGCGGACAGACCCCGTCTGTCGCGTTCTTC.

Here the CDR3 reads CASRGQGSYEQYF. The CDR3 DNA is TGTGCCAGCAGGGGACAGGGATCCTACGAGCAGTACTTC. The chain couples TRBV25-1 to TRBJ2-7, with 9 bases lining up with TRBD1. V lost 6 bases and J lost 1; bases outside the gene matches: 1. CDR3 size: 13 residues. CDR1 and CDR2 from the germline V gene are MGHDK and SYGVNS.

This clonotype was detected a few times. CDR3 nucleotides: TGCGCCAGCAACTTAGCGGGGGGAAGCACAGATACGCAGTATTTT. This sequence encodes CASNLAGGSTDTQYF. V and J are TRBV5-1 and TRBJ2-3; 10 nucleotides match TRBD2. Germline CDR1 and CDR2: SGHRS and YFSETQ. Losses at the gene ends were 6 bases for V and 0 bases for J; bases not matched to a gene: 4. CDR3 size: 15 residues.

The chain is built from TRBV9 and TRBJ2-5; no clear D. The CDR3 has 13 amino acids. The V gene lost 0 bases and the J gene lost 4 bases, with 7 bases spanning the gap. Per the germline V gene, CDR1 is SGDLS and CDR2 is YYNGEE. CDR3 protein: CASSVGFGETQYF. Here the CDR3 DNA reads TGTGCCAGCAGCGTAGGGTTTGGAGAGACCCAGTACTTC.

The chain is built from TRBV18 and TRBJ2-3; D may be TRBD1 (6 bases). The CDR3 totals 15 residues. Trimming stripped 1 base from V and 2 bases from J, with 10 bases between. Germline assignment: CDR1 KGHSH and CDR2 LQKENI. The chain's CDR3 is CASSPLDRDTDTQYF. CDR3 bases: TGTGCCAGCTCACCACTGGACAGAGACACAGATACGCAGTATTTT.

A few counts support this clonotype. The chain combines TRBV20-1 with TRBJ2-3; D might be TRBD1 or TRBD2, each matching 5 bases. The germline V gene encodes CDR1 DFQATT and CDR2 SNEGSKA (reference sequence). This CDR3 spans 13 amino acids. Trimming left V 4 bases short and J 5 bases short, with 13 bases between. CDR3 in DNA: TGCAGTGCTACCGGGGCCCTTGGAGATACGCAGTATTTT. It codes for CSATGALGDTQYF.

The genes are TRBV4-1 and TRBJ1-6; weak D call: TRBD1 (5 bases). V was trimmed by 0 bases and J by 2 bases, leaving 8 bases between them. This CDR3 is 16 amino acids long. CDR1 and CDR2 from the germline V gene are MGHRA and YSYEKL. CDR3 residues: CASSQEGVPYNSPLHF. The CDR3 DNA reads TGCGCCAGCAGCCAAGAAGGGGTTCCCTATAATTCACCCCTCCACTTT.

In its sample, this clonotype was seen a few times. The J gene is TRBJ2-7, the V gene TRBV6-2 or TRBV6-3; D call uncertain. V was trimmed by 6 bases and J by 7 bases, leaving 13 bases between them. There are 12 residues in the CDR3. Germline V CDR1 and CDR2: MNHEY, SVGEGT. CDR3 region: CASSRMIGEQYF. CDR3 coding DNA: TGTGCCAGCAGCCGAATGATAGGGGAGCAGTACTTC.

The CDR3 reads CASSQSNGGVGETQYF. The DNA for the CDR3 is TGCGCCAGCAGCCAGTCTAACGGGGGGGTTGGAGAGACCCAGTACTTC. This chain links TRBV4-1 with TRBJ2-5; TRBD2 matches 8 bases. CDR3 length: 16 residues. From germline, CDR1 is MGHRA and CDR2 YSYEKL. The trim removed 3 bases at V and 4 bases at J, leaving 10 bases unmatched.

In DNA, the CDR3 is TGCGCCAGCAGCCACCTCAGGGGAGGCGCGGGGACTAGCCAAGAGACCCAGTACTTC. It is translated as CASSHLRGGAGTSQETQYF. V gene TRBV4-1 combines with J gene TRBJ2-5; 8 bases fit TRBD2. V gave up 3 bases and J gave up 1 base; unmatched junction bases: 16. This CDR3 has 19 residues. Germline CDR1 and CDR2: MGHRA and YSYEKL.

The DNA for the CDR3 is TGCAGTGCAACTCCACCCGGGACTAGCGGGGGGGCTTACAATGAGCAGTTCTTC. Its protein is CSATPPGTSGGAYNEQFF. This rearrangement joins TRBV20-1 to TRBJ2-1; 16 bases align to TRBD2. CDR1 and CDR2 (germline): DFQATT, SNEGSKA (reference sequence). Trimming removed 6 bases from V and 4 bases from J; junction bases left unmatched: 12. The CDR3 extends over 18 amino acids.

A remark on this clonotype: A junction boundary mismatches the germline segment, possibly from a read error. The chain recombines TRBV3-1 with TRBJ2-7; D is uncertain. CDR3 length: 16 amino acids. Germline V gene lookup returns CDR1 LGHDT and CDR2 YNNKEL (reference sequence). CDR3 in amino acids: CVSSQDLASSSYEQYF. The CDR3 DNA reads as TGTGTCAGCAGCCAAGACCTCGCGTCTAGCTCCTACGAGCAGTACTTC.

The chain couples TRBV6-2 or TRBV6-3 to TRBJ2-1, with a possible D match to TRBD1 (5 bases). The last part of the DNA fits TRBJ2-7 better; the J call may be wrong. This CDR3 is 16 amino acids long. The germline V gene encodes CDR1 MNHEY and CDR2 SVGEGT. The CDR3: CASSYGKRAGFYEQYF. The CDR3 coding sequence is TGTGCCAGCAGTTACGGGAAACGGGCAGGGTTCTACGAGCAGTACTTC.

The CDR3 DNA follows: TGCAGTGCTAAGGGTGTTATGAACACTGAAGCTTTCTTT. It yields the protein CSAKGVMNTEAFF. The gene calls are TRBV20-1 and TRBJ1-1, with D unclear. CDR3 length: 13 residues. Trimming removed 4 bases at V and 0 bases at J, with 9 bases between. Germline CDR1 DFQATT, CDR2 SNEGSKA (reference sequence).

The chain employs TRBV20-1 and TRBJ2-3, with D perhaps TRBD1 (6 bases). Germline V gives CDR1 DFQATT, CDR2 SNEGSKA (reference sequence). This CDR3 region has 15 residues. V was cut by 6 bases and J by 0 bases, with 16 bases left in between. The CDR3: CSADVRQASTDTQYF. CDR3 in DNA: TGCAGTGCGGATGTTAGACAGGCCAGCACAGATACGCAGTATTTT.

This clonotype was seen once. The rearrangement joins TRBV7-2 to TRBJ2-2, with 12 bases that match TRBD2. J lost 4 bases, V lost 1 base, and 10 bases had no gene match. Germline CDR1 is SGHTA and CDR2 is FQGNSA. This CDR3 region has 19 residues. CDR3 nucleotide sequence: TGTGCCAGCAGCTTAGTCAGACTAGCGGGGGCATCCCGCACCGGGGAGCTGTTTTTT. This sequence encodes CASSLVRLAGASRTGELFF.